Detailed here is one TCR beta chain. Per the germline V gene, CDR1 is SGHTA and CDR2 is FQGNSA. The CDR3 is 15 amino acids. Trimming removed 5 bases from V and 1 base from J, with 11 bases in between. TCR beta rearrangements were amplified from peripheral blood genomic DNA. The data belong to a study of T cell repertoires in aging, cancer and after chemotherapy. A mixed TRB-A/B primer pool amplified rearranged TRB by multiplex touch-down PCR. A single record per CDR3 protein comes from TCRdb applying MiXCR to the multiplex PCR reads. The data contain 7,000 to 9,000 distinct CDR3 sequences, 35% to 45% of them singletons.

The genes are TRBV7-2 and TRBJ2-2; tentative D call: TRBD2 (5 bases). The origin of this receptor is a human donor with a solid tumor. The sequenced material came from blood. This CDR3 is CASSPNGVNTGELFF. In DNA form, the CDR3 reads TGTGCCAGCAGCCCTAACGGGGTGAACACCGGGGAGCTGTTTTTT.